Presented here are 5 T cell receptor beta chains from one specimen sequenced in a study of cytomegalovirus exposure and HLA in healthy donors. Assay used: immunoSEQ multiplex PCR; TCRdb lists only in-frame clones, some missing. The sample includes 200,000 or so clones, more than 65% of them seen just once. Sequenced material: PBMCs. These receptors came from a woman younger than 45 in good health and CMV-seropositive.

This clone is a singleton in its sample. CDR3 loop: CSVNRQGAIGMLTEAFF. The DNA of the CDR3 is TGCAGCGTTAACCGTCAGGGGGCGATCGGTATGCTAACTGAAGCTTTCTTT. The J gene is TRBJ1-1, the V gene TRBV29-1, with 8 bases matching TRBD1. Per germline, CDR1 SQVTM and CDR2 ANQGSEA. The CDR3 is 17 amino acids. V trimming: 5 bases; J trimming: 5 bases; junction bases outside the gene matches: 19. The whole variable domain, filled in from reference TRBV29-1 and TRBJ1-1, reads SAVISQKPSRDICQRGTSLTIQCQVDSQVTMMFWYRQQPGQSLTLIATANQGSEATYESGFVIDKFPISRPNLTFSTLTVSNMSPEDSSIYLCSVNRQGAIGMLTEAFFGQGTRLTVV.

V is TRBV5-1 and J is TRBJ1-1; D is undetermined. V dropped 3 bases and J dropped 0 bases, with 9 bases sitting between them. Looked up from germline, CDR1 is SGHRS and CDR2 is YFSETQ. CDR3 length equals 14 residues. CDR3 nucleotide sequence: TGCGCCAGCAGCTCCACAGCCGTGAACACTGAAGCTTTCTTT. Translation: CASSSTAVNTEAFF.

The genes are TRBV14 and TRBJ1-3; D is ambiguous. The CDR3 totals 13 residues. Germline lookup yields CDR1 SGHDN and CDR2 FVKESK. Trimming took 6 bases from V and 4 from J, leaving 10 bases between them. CDR3 region: CASRVSAGNTIYF. The CDR3 DNA reads as TGTGCCAGCAGAGTGTCTGCGGGAAACACCATATATTTT. Filled out from reference TRBV14 and TRBJ1-3, the complete variable domain reads EAGVTQFPSHSVIEKGQTVTLRCDPISGHDNLYWYRRVMGKEIKFLLHFVKESKQDESGMPNNRFLAERTGGTYSTLKVQPAELEDSGVYFCASRVSAGNTIYFGEGSWLTVV.

This chain links TRBV27 with TRBJ1-1; D is possibly TRBD1 (6 bases). The CDR3 sequence is 17 residues long. CDR1 is MNHEY, CDR2 SMNVEV, per germline (reference sequence). V lost 2 bases and J lost 1, with 17 bases in between. The CDR3 DNA follows: TGTGCCAGCAGTTTACCAGGCCGCAGGGGCGGGAACACTGAAGCTTTCTTT. As protein: CASSLPGRRGGNTEAFF.

The chain is built from TRBV6-1 and TRBJ1-2, with 9 bases identical to TRBD1. J was trimmed by 4 bases and V by 6 bases; bases with no gene match: 3. This CDR3 is 13 amino acids long. Germline V gene sequence: CDR1 MNHNS, CDR2 SASEGT. CDR3 sequence (DNA): TGTGCCAGCAGGGTGGACAGGGGCTATGGCTACACCTTC. This sequence encodes CASRVDRGYGYTF.